Each of the 14 T cell receptor beta chains below was sequenced from the same sample in a study of neurological immune-mediated disorders. TCRdb ran MiXCR on the 5' RACE reads and lists one entry per CDR3 protein. The repertoire has 85,000 to 100,000 distinct CDR3 sequences, 3.5% to 4% of them found once; the top ten carry 6%. The sequenced sample consisted of PBMCs. The source is a woman aged 18-29 years with multiple sclerosis.

This clonotype was recorded at least ten times. The chain joins TRBV29-1 to TRBJ2-4, with a weak D call TRBD1 (5 bases). CDR1 is SQVTM and CDR2 is ANQGSEA in the germline V gene. The V end lost 5 bases, the J end lost 0 bases, and 14 bases lay between the germline ends. The CDR3 length is 15 residues. CDR3 nucleotide sequence: TGCAGCGTTACGACAGCGACACTAGCCAAAAACATTCAGTACTTC. It specifies CSVTTATLAKNIQYF.

This clonotype was observed many times. The chain recombines TRBV27 with TRBJ2-7; D is unclear. The V and J ends lost 3 bases and 0 bases respectively, with 6 bases between them. The CDR3 has 13 residues. CDR1 is MNHEY and CDR2 is SMNVEV in the germline V gene (reference sequence). This chain's CDR3 is CASSFASSYEQYF. Written as DNA, the CDR3 is TGTGCCAGCAGTTTTGCTTCCTCCTACGAGCAGTACTTC.

This clonotype was counted many times. J is TRBJ2-6 and V is TRBV10-3; D not resolved. Germline V gives CDR1 ENHRY, CDR2 SYGVKD. Trimming shortened V by 4 bases and J by 1 base, and 2 bases separated the two germline ends. This CDR3 comprises 13 residues. The CDR3 DNA reads TGTGCCATCAGTGCTTCTGGGGCCAACGTCCTGACTTTC. It translates to CAISASGANVLTF.

This clonotype was seen many times. The rearrangement uses TRBV7-9 and TRBJ2-7; D not certain. Germline V gene lookup returns CDR1 SEHNR and CDR2 FQNEAQ (reference sequence). This CDR3 has 13 amino acids. V lost 2 bases and J lost 3, with 8 bases in between. In DNA form, the CDR3 reads TGTGCCAGCAGCTTAAAAGGAAGCTACGAGCAGTACTTC. Translated, it gives CASSLKGSYEQYF.

This clonotype was counted ten times or more. The chain is built from TRBV20-1 and TRBJ2-7; 14 bases match TRBD2. V shed 3 bases and J 7 bases; nucleotides not matched to a gene: 5. The CDR3 contains 14 residues. Germline V lookup: CDR1 DFQATT, CDR2 SNEGSKA (reference sequence). The CDR3 sequence is CSASVTSGRGEQYF. CDR3 nucleotide sequence: TGCAGTGCTAGTGTGACTAGCGGGAGGGGAGAGCAGTACTTC.

In this sample, this clonotype turned up many times. This chain uses TRBV28 with TRBJ2-7, with TRBD2 as a possible D gene (6 bases). The ends were cut back, 3 bases at V and 0 bases at J, with 18 bases in the middle. The CDR3 sequence is 17 residues long. Per the germline V gene, CDR1 is MDHEN and CDR2 is SYDVKM. The CDR3 DNA reads as TGTGCCAGCAGTTTTCCGGGAGCCCTAAAGGCCTCCTACGAGCAGTACTTC. Its protein product is CASSFPGALKASYEQYF. Based on the CDR3 plus reference TRBV28 and TRBJ2-7, the full variable domain is DVKVTQSSRYLVKRTGEKVFLECVQDMDHENMFWYRQDPGLGLRLIYFSYDVKMKEKGDIPEGYSVSREKKERFSLILESASTNQTSMYLCASSFPGALKASYEQYFGPGTRLTVT.

At least ten counts were recorded for this clonotype. CDR3 DNA: TGTGCCAGTACCGGACCGTTGGGCACTGAAGCTTTCTTT. Amino acids: CASTGPLGTEAFF. The chain combines TRBV19 with TRBJ1-1, with D hard to call. The CDR3 is 13 residues long. Trimming removed 7 bases at V and 4 bases at J, with 13 bases between. The germline gives CDR1 LNHDA, CDR2 SQIVND (reference sequence).

This clonotype has at least ten counts. The J gene is TRBJ2-1, the V gene TRBV28; 8 bases map to TRBD2. With V trimmed by 6 bases and J by 9 bases, 7 bases remained unmatched. Germline assignment: CDR1 MDHEN and CDR2 SYDVKM. This CDR3 spans 13 amino acids. In DNA, the CDR3 is TGTGCCAGCAGCACCCCCGGGGGGGCTGAGCAGTTCTTC. Translating gives CASSTPGGAEQFF.

In its sample, this clonotype was seen many times. V gene TRBV6-5 combines with J gene TRBJ2-7; 7 nucleotides align to TRBD1. The J segment lost 2 bases and the V segment lost 6 bases, leaving 10 bases of the junction unmatched. CDR1 is MNHEY and CDR2 is SVGAGI in the germline V gene. The CDR3 consists of 15 residues. In DNA form, the CDR3 reads TGTGCCAGCAGACCACGGGACAGCGCGACCTACGAGCAGTACTTC. Translated, it gives CASRPRDSATYEQYF.

This clonotype was picked up many times. The chain links TRBV7-8 to TRBJ2-3; D may be TRBD2 (7 bases). The CDR3 totals 18 residues. Trimming removed 0 bases at V and 7 bases at J, with 23 bases between. In germline, CDR1 is SGHVS, CDR2 FQNEAQ. Here the CDR3 DNA reads TGTGCCAGCAGCTTAGCGGGGGCGTTGGGTGGGGGGGCTTATACGCAGTATTTT. It yields the protein CASSLAGALGGGAYTQYF. Full variable domain (rest looked up from reference TRBV7-8 and TRBJ2-3): GAGVSQSPRYKVAKRGQDVALRCDPISGHVSLFWYQQALGQGPEFLTYFQNEAQLDKSGLPSDRFFAERPEGSVSTLKIQRTQQEDSAVYLCASSLAGALGGGAYTQYFGPGTRLTVL.

This clonotype appeared many times. This chain links TRBV12-3 or TRBV12-4 with TRBJ1-1; D remains unclear. V gave up 3 bases and J gave up 2 bases, with 10 bases separating them. This CDR3 is built from 14 residues. The CDR3 loop is CASSFSNINTEAFF. Here the CDR3 DNA reads TGTGCCAGCAGTTTCTCAAACATTAACACTGAAGCTTTCTTT.

This clonotype was observed many times. The chain uses TRBV6-5 and TRBJ2-2, with TRBD1 identical over 7 bases. Unmatched junction bases numbered 4, after V lost 0 bases and J lost 0 bases. Germline V gene lookup returns CDR1 MNHEY and CDR2 SVGAGI. This CDR3 spans 17 amino acids. The CDR3 DNA reads as TGTGCCAGCAGTTACTCGAAAGGGGGCACGAACACCGGGGAGCTGTTTTTT. It encodes CASSYSKGGTNTGELFF.

This clonotype has just a few counts. The V call is TRBV7-9, the J call TRBJ1-1; D not certain. V lost 6 bases and J 4 bases, leaving 18 bases between the germline ends. This CDR3 is 15 amino acids long. Per the germline V gene, CDR1 is SEHNR and CDR2 is FQNEAQ (reference sequence). DNA for the CDR3: TGTGCCAGCAGTTGGAGGCCGGACCCCAGCACTGAAGCTTTCTTT. It codes for CASSWRPDPSTEAFF. Full variable domain (rest looked up from reference TRBV7-9 and TRBJ1-1): DTGVSQNPRHKITKRGQNVTFRCDPISEHNRLYWYRQTLGQGPEFLTYFQNEAQLEKSRLLSDRFSAERPKGSFSTLEIQRTEQGDSAMYLCASSWRPDPSTEAFFGQGTRLTVV.

This clonotype occurred many times. This chain links TRBV7-9 with TRBJ2-7, with D possibly matching TRBD1 (5 bases). The ends were cut back, 5 bases at V and 3 bases at J, with 8 bases in the middle. CDR3 length: 12 amino acids. Germline lookup yields CDR1 SEHNR and CDR2 FQNEAQ (reference sequence). The CDR3: CASSKDSYEQYF. The CDR3 DNA reads TGTGCCAGCAGCAAAGACAGCTACGAGCAGTACTTC.